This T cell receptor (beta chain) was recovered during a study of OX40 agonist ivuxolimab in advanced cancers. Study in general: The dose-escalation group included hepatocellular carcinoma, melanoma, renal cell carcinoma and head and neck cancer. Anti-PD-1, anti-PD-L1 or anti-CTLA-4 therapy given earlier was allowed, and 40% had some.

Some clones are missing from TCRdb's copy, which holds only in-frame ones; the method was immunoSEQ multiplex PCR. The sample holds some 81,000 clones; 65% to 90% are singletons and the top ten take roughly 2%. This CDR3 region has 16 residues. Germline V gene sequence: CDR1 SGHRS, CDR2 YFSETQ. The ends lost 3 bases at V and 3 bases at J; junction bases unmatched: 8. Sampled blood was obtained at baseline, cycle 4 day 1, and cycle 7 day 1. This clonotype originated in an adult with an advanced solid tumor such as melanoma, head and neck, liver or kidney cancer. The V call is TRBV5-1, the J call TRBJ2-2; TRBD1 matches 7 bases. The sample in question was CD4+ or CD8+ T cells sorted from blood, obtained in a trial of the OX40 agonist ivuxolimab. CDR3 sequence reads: CASSSLGGADTGELFF. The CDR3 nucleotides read TGCGCCAGCAGCTCATTAGGGGGCGCCGACACCGGGGAGCTGTTTTTT.